These 4 T cell receptor beta chains originate from one sample sequenced in a study of T cell clonotyping in hematopoietic cell transplantation. Assay used: immunoSEQ multiplex PCR; TCRdb lists only in-frame clones, some missing. The table records just under 3,500 clones, just over 70% of them present only once. The sample in question was peripheral blood mononuclear cells, obtained 30 days after allogeneic stem cell transplant. The origin of the receptors is a male patient aged 40-50 years who had an allogeneic stem cell transplant from an unrelated donor, so the T cells may come from the graft donor. Some clones in this sample may be carry-over from other donors' samples.

The V and J genes are TRBV11-2 and TRBJ2-7; D remains ambiguous. The CDR3 is 16 amino acids. The V end lost 3 bases, the J end lost 4 bases, and 19 bases lay between the germline ends. In germline, CDR1 is SGHAT, CDR2 FQNNGV. The CDR3 loop reads CASSFTSGSDTYEQYF. Here the CDR3 DNA reads TGTGCCAGCAGCTTTACATCGGGCTCTGATACGTACGAGCAGTACTTC. Full variable domain (rest looked up from reference TRBV11-2 and TRBJ2-7): EAGVAQSPRYKIIEKRQSVAFWCNPISGHATLYWYQQILGQGPKLLIQFQNNGVVDDSQLPKDRFSAERLKGVDSTLKIQPAKLEDSAVYLCASSFTSGSDTYEQYFGPGTRLTVT.

The rearrangement links TRBV27 to TRBJ1-6, with 8 nucleotides matching TRBD1. Trimming cost V 4 bases and J 10 bases; bases outside gene matches: 6. This CDR3 spans 14 amino acids. Germline V gene data show CDR1 as MNHEY and CDR2 as SMNVEV (reference sequence). CDR3 in DNA: TGTGCCAGCAGTTCGGGACAGGAGTTCTCACCCCTCCACTTT. The encoded protein is CASSSGQEFSPLHF.

This clone was counted between two and nine times. This chain connects TRBV6-6 to TRBJ1-2; a possible D gene is TRBD1 (5 bases). V was pared by 3 bases and J by 4 bases, with 15 bases between. Per germline, CDR1 MNHNY and CDR2 SVGAGI (reference sequence). CDR3 length: 15 amino acids. CDR3 sequence (DNA): TGTGCCAGCAGTTATCCCCACTGGGACGGCTATGGCTACACCTTC. Translated, it gives CASSYPHWDGYGYTF.

This clone was counted a few times. The chain employs TRBV11-2 and TRBJ2-1; D is uncertain. The CDR3 has 12 residues. The V gene's germline CDR1 is SGHAT and CDR2 FQNNGV. Trimming pared 7 bases from V and 9 bases from J, leaving 13 bases between. The CDR3 bases are TGTGCCAGCATTCTAACCTCCGGTGAGCAGTTCTTC. Translated, it gives CASILTSGEQFF.